The clone carrying this TCR beta chain was picked up one time. Its target is unknown. V was pared by 8 bases and J by 8 bases, with 16 bases of the junction left unmatched. Germline assignment: CDR1 GTSNPN and CDR2 SVGIG (reference sequence). The CDR3 spans 14 residues. Assay: immunoSEQ multiplex PCR; the TCRdb copy retains only in-frame clones and omits some. The sample lists millions of clones, 85% to 95% seen once, with roughly 0.13% in the top ten. This sample stems from a study of shared clonotypes between healthy human individuals. Study results and caveats: Clonotype sharing among the donors was expected to vary with sequencing depth.

The chain links TRBV30 to TRBJ2-3; 7 bases match TRBD1. Sequencing input: naive CD4+ T cells sorted from blood. Noted subset: CD45RA+ positively selected. The origin of this receptor is a man between 18 and 35 years old in good health. The chain's CDR3 is CAGLRQGSKGTQYF. The CDR3 DNA is TGTGCCGGACTGAGACAGGGTTCGAAGGGTACGCAGTATTTT.